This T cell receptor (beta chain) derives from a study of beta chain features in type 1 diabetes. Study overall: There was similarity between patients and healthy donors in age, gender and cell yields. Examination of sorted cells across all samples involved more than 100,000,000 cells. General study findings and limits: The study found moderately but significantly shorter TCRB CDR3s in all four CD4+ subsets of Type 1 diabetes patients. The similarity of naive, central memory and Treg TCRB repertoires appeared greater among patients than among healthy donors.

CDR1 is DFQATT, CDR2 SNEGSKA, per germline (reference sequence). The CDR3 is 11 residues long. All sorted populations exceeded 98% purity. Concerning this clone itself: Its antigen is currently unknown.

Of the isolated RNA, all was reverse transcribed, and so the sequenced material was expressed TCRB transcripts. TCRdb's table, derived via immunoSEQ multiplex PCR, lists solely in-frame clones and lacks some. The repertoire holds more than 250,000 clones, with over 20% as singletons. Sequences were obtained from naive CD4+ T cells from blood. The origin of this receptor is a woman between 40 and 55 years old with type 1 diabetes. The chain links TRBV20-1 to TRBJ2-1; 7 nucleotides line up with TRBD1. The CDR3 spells CVGATGHGVFF. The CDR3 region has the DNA TGCGTCGGAGCGACAGGGCATGGGGTGTTCTTC.